In this sample, the clone carrying this T cell receptor (beta chain) turned up a few times. What it recognizes is unknown. This specimen belongs to a study of shared clonotypes between healthy human individuals. Study-level findings and limits: The rarefaction results pointed to incomplete sorted-subset sequencing despite large depth.

Investigators spread the genomic DNA of each subset evenly over several immunoSEQ plates. Clones were sequenced by immunoSEQ multiplex PCR, and TCRdb holds only the in-frame ones, with some missing. The data contain some 1 million clones, about three quarters of them singletons. The material sequenced was memory CD4+ T cells sorted from blood. Subset reported: CD45RA-negative fraction. This TCR was recovered from a man in his late teens or twenties in good health.

CDR3 in DNA: TGTGCCTCCCGGCGGGCCTCCTACAATGAGCAGTTCTTC. Encoded protein: CASRRASYNEQFF. This sequence joins TRBV6-1 and TRBJ2-1, with D maybe TRBD2 (5 bases). The CDR3 loop spans 13 amino acids. The V gene lost 11 bases and the J gene lost 0 bases, with 11 bases spanning the gap. Germline CDR1 reads MNHNS; CDR2 reads SASEGT.